This TCR beta chain derives from a study of Tregs in tolerant kidney transplant recipients. As for this clone: The antigen remains undetermined.

Related graft donors supplied nonmyeloablative bone marrow transplants, and mixed chimerism was transient. Whole-study results and caveats: Expanding Tregs on activated donor B cells appeared to best identify donor-specific TCRbeta clones. Biological reproducibility was not directly addressed in this study.

Here immunoSEQ multiplex PCR was the method, and the copy in TCRdb shows in-frame clones only, minus some. This sample has roughly 64,000 clones, with 87% found just once. The sequence was obtained from a human patient who received a combined kidney and bone marrow transplant. Some T cells may have originated in the graft donor. The sample was CD4+ T cells from blood (PBMCs), taken 6 months after the transplant.

Here the CDR3 DNA reads TGTGCCATCAAGGGGGCAGGTACAGATACGCAGTATTTT. Translating gives CAIKGAGTDTQYF. This chain links TRBV10-3 with TRBJ2-3; 7 bases are a match to TRBD1. The CDR3 contains 13 residues. Germline CDR1 reads ENHRY; CDR2 reads SYGVKD. V gave up 7 bases and J gave up 3 bases; unmatched junction bases: 4.